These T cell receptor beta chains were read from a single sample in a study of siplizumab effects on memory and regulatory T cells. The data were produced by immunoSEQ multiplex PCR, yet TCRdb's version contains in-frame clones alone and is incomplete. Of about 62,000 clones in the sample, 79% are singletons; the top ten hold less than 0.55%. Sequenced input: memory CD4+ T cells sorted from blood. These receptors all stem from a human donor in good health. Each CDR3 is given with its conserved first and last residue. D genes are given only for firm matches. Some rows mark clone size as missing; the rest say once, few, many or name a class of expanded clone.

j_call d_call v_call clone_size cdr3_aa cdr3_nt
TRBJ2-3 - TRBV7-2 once CASSPRTGSDTQYF TGTGCCAGCAGCCCGCGTACGGGGTCCGATACGCAGTATTTT
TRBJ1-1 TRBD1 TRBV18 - CASSPNTGGGNTEAFF TGTGCCAGCTCACCTAACACAGGGGGCGGGAACACTGAAGCTTTCTTT
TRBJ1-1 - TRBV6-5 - CASSRGSGTYTEAFF TGTGCCAGCAGTCGAGGATCAGGGACCTACACTGAAGCTTTCTTT
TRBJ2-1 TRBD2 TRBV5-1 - CASSPGRSSGGAGGNEQFF TGCGCCAGCAGCCCCGGAAGGTCTAGCGGGGGGGCCGGCGGCAATGAGCAGTTCTTC
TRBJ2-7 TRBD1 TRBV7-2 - CASSIRTGGAYEQYF TGTGCCAGCAGCATCAGGACAGGGGGCGCCTACGAGCAGTACTTC
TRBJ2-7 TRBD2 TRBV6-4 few CASSPGTSGRLVYEQYF TGTGCCAGCAGCCCCGGGACTAGCGGGAGGTTGGTCTACGAGCAGTACTTC
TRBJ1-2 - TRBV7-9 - CASTRGGGGARGYTF TGTGCCAGCACCCGAGGCGGGGGAGGGGCTCGGGGCTACACCTTC
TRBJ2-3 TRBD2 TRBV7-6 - CASSLDGTRADTQYF TGTGCCAGCAGCTTAGATGGGACTAGGGCAGATACGCAGTATTTT
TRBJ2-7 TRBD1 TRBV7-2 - CASSHRDRDSEQYF TGTGCCAGCAGCCACCGGGACAGGGATAGCGAGCAGTACTTC
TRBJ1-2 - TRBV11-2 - CASSFTAQSYGYTF TGTGCCAGCAGTTTTACGGCACAGAGCTATGGCTACACCTTC
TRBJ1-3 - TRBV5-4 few CASSLDGNTIYF TGTGCCAGCAGCTTGGATGGAAACACCATATATTTT
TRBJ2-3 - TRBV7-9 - CASSPRGVADTQYF TGTGCCAGCAGCCCTAGGGGGGTAGCAGATACGCAGTATTTT
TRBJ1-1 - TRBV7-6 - CASSLEDAGLYEAFF TGTGCCAGCAGCTTAGAAGACGCCGGCTTATATGAAGCTTTCTTT
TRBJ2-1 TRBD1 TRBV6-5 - CASSWGQPNNEQFF TGTGCCAGCAGTTGGGGACAGCCTAACAATGAGCAGTTCTTC
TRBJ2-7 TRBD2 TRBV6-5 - CASRRLATETDEQYF TGTGCCAGCAGGCGACTAGCAACTGAAACTGACGAGCAGTACTTC
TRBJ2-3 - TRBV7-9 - CASSSIDTQYF TGTGCCAGCAGCTCGATAGATACGCAGTATTTT
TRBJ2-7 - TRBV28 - CASSLWIEQYF TGTGCCAGCAGTTTGTGGATCGAGCAGTACTTC
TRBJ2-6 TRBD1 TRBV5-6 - CASSVSGTGRSGANVLTF TGTGCCAGCAGCGTCTCCGGGACAGGGCGGTCTGGGGCCAACGTCCTGACTTTC
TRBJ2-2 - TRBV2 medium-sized CASSVWNTGELFF TGTGCCAGCAGTGTTTGGAACACCGGGGAGCTGTTTTTT
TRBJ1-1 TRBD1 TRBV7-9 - CASSLPGQGAEAFF TGTGCCAGCAGCCTCCCGGGACAGGGGGCTGAAGCTTTCTTT
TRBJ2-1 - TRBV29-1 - CSVEKVNEQFF TGCAGCGTTGAGAAGGTTAATGAGCAGTTCTTC
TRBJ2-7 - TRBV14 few CASSQDRGPSEQYF TGTGCCAGCAGCCAAGACAGGGGTCCCTCCGAGCAGTACTTC
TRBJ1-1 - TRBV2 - CASTYLQGSNTEAFF TGTGCCAGCACTTACCTACAGGGCTCTAACACTGAAGCTTTCTTT
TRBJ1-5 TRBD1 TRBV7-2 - CASSRYGTGNNQPQHF TGTGCCAGCAGCCGGTACGGGACAGGAAACAATCAGCCCCAGCATTTT
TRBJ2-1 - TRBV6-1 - CASSEAMGYNEQFF TGTGCCAGCAGTGAAGCAATGGGCTACAATGAGCAGTTCTTC
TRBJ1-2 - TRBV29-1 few CSGQEVSGYTF TGCAGCGGCCAGGAAGTAAGTGGCTACACCTTC
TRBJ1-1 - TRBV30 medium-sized CAWSVGLLAFF TGTGCCTGGAGTGTAGGTCTTTTAGCTTTCTTT
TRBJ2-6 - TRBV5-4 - CASNLPTGANVLTF TGTGCCAGCAATCTGCCCACTGGGGCCAACGTCCTGACTTTC
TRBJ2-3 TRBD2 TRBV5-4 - CASTKGLAGAGDTQYF TGTGCCAGCACCAAGGGACTAGCGGGGGCGGGGGATACGCAGTATTTT
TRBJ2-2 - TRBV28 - CASSLGERELFF TGTGCCAGCAGTTTAGGAGAGAGGGAGCTGTTTTTT
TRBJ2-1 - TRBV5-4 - CASSLASGRSYNEQFF TGTGCCAGCAGCTTGGCGAGCGGCCGGTCCTACAATGAGCAGTTCTTC
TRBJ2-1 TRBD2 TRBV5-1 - CASSLAGGHNEQFF TGCGCCAGCAGCCTAGCGGGGGGTCACAATGAGCAGTTCTTC
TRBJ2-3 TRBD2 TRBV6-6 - CASSRRTSGGRDTQYF TGTGCCAGCAGCCGCCGGACTAGCGGGGGCAGGGATACGCAGTATTTT
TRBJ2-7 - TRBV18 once CASYTRGGGPSEQYF TGTGCCAGCTACACCAGGGGCGGGGGACCCTCCGAGCAGTACTTC
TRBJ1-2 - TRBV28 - CASTHRGGGYTF TGTGCCAGCACCCATCGGGGGGGAGGCTACACCTTC
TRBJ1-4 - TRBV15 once CATSNRTGGGEKLFF TGTGCCACCAGCAATAGGACGGGTGGAGGCGAAAAACTGTTTTTT
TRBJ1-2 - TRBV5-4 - CATTANGQGINYGYTF TGTGCCACCACAGCTAATGGTCAGGGGATAAACTATGGCTACACCTTC
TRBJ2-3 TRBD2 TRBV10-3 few CAISDNSGADTQYF TGTGCCATCAGTGATAATAGCGGGGCAGATACGCAGTATTTT
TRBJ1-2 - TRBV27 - CASSPLQGLGYTF TGTGCCAGCAGTCCGCTCCAGGGCCTTGGCTACACCTTC
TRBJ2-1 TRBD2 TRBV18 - CASSPQRGVSYNEQFF TGTGCCAGCTCACCCCAGCGGGGGGTTAGCTACAATGAGCAGTTCTTC
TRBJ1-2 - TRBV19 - CASSSGSDYGYTF TGTGCCAGTAGTTCAGGGTCTGACTATGGCTACACCTTC
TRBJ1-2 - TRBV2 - CASSEETNYGYTF TGTGCCAGCAGTGAAGAGACGAACTATGGCTACACCTTC
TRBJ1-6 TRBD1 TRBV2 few CASKDRDRGSPLHF TGTGCCAGCAAGGACCGGGACAGGGGATCACCCCTCCACTTT
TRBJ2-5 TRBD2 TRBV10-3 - CAISYHRGDQETQYF TGTGCCATCAGTTACCACCGGGGGGACCAAGAGACCCAGTACTTC
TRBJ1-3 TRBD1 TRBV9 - CASSVVGTASGNTIYF TGTGCCAGCAGCGTAGTTGGGACAGCCTCTGGAAACACCATATATTTT
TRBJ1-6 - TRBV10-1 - CASSRDVGNSPLHF TGCGCCAGCAGCCGGGACGTCGGCAATTCACCCCTCCACTTT
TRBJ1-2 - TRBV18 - CASSPVEGFGYGYTF TGTGCCAGCTCACCGGTTGAAGGCTTCGGTTATGGCTACACCTTC
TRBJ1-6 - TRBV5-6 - CASSLVPHNSPLHF TGTGCCAGCAGCTTGGTGCCTCATAATTCACCCCTCCACTTT
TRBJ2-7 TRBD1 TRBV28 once CASSYVVGQGHHEQYF TGTGCCAGCAGCTATGTGGTGGGACAGGGGCACCACGAGCAGTACTTC
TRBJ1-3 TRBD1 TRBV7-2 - CASSLNRGGNTIYF TGTGCCAGCAGCTTAAACAGGGGGGGAAACACCATATATTTT
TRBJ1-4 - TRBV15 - CATSRGQGNEKLFF TGTGCCACCAGCAGAGGTCAGGGTAATGAAAAACTGTTTTTT
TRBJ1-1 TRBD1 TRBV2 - CASDSTGRNTEAFF TGTGCCAGCGATTCGACAGGGAGGAACACTGAAGCTTTCTTT
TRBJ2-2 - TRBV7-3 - CASSLRGPTSGGELFF TGTGCCAGCAGCTTACGTGGGCCCACTTCGGGTGGGGAGCTGTTTTTT